This note documents a single T cell receptor (beta chain) sequence. This record belongs to a study of OX40 agonist ivuxolimab in advanced cancers. Study-wide background: Dose-escalation patients were diagnosed with hepatocellular carcinoma, melanoma, renal cell cancer or head and neck cancer.

This CDR3 contains 14 residues. The V gene end was trimmed by 4 bases and the J gene end by 4 bases; junction bases not matched to a gene: 6. Germline V lookup: CDR1 SGHRS, CDR2 YFSETQ. Clones were sequenced by immunoSEQ multiplex PCR, and TCRdb holds only the in-frame ones, with some missing. The sample lists tens of thousands of clones, more than 80% occurring once. The sequenced sample was CD4+ or CD8+ T cells sorted from blood, obtained in a trial of the OX40 agonist ivuxolimab. This chain links TRBV5-1 with TRBJ2-7; 9 positions agree with TRBD1. The sequence derives from an adult with an advanced solid tumor such as melanoma, head and neck, liver or kidney cancer. CDR3 sequence reads: CASSQDRGVYEQYF. In DNA form, the CDR3 reads TGCGCCAGCAGCCAGGACAGGGGTGTGTACGAGCAGTACTTC.